In this sample, the clone carrying this T cell receptor beta chain turned up a few times. The antigen remains unidentified. The data stem from a study of CD8 T cells in ankylosing spondylitis. Study-wide points: Past research had described some motif variants in reactive arthritis synovial fluid and blood. Disease-linked clones displayed a CD8+ phenotype and appeared relatively rarely in peripheral blood. Characteristic of ankylosing spondylitis blood, it appeared, was a TCR beta motif comprising several highly homologous variants.

V lost 2 bases to trimming and J lost 1 base, with 9 bases between them. Germline CDR1 DFQATT, CDR2 SNEGSKA (reference sequence). The CDR3 has 13 amino acids. By quantitative 5'-RACE with molecular barcodes, the TCR beta libraries were made. TCRdb independently ran MiXCR on the 5' RACE reads; one entry per CDR3 protein. The sample lists 450,000 or so distinct CDR3 sequences, 25% to 30% occurring once. The chain carries TRBV20-1 and TRBJ2-7; D unclear. The clonotype was recovered from a male donor with ankylosing spondylitis. The material sequenced was blood, either unsorted or a sorted T cell fraction (not recorded which). DNA for the CDR3: TGCAGTGCTAGACGCACGGCTTCCTACGAGCAGTACTTC. Its translation: CSARRTASYEQYF.